This section outlines one TCR beta chain sequence together with its context. Per the original methods: For nucleated cells, counts were estimated from reference gene primer amplification. The method was immunoSEQ multiplex PCR; TCRdb's version includes in-frame clones alone and lacks a portion of them. From that table come the V and J calls and clone size; the DNA was used to work out D and trimming. The sample yields tens of thousands of clones, around nine tenths seen once. The V and J ends lost 7 bases and 12 bases respectively, with 24 bases between them. The CDR3 contains 14 residues. The germline CDR1 and CDR2 sequences are WNHNN and SYGVQD (reference sequence). This sample is part of a study of blood T cell repertoires in COVID-19. The wider study: The analysed material was cDNA or gDNA that came from T cells, B-cell-depleted T cells, or PBMCs.

The sequenced sample consisted of peripheral blood. The TCR originated in a man in his 60s with active or convalescent COVID-19. The chain carries TRBV10-1 and TRBJ1-2; tentative D call: TRBD1 (5 bases). CDR3 nucleotides: TGCGCCAGCACTTCCCCCCACGGGGGGAACTGGGACACCTTC. It specifies CASTSPHGGNWDTF.